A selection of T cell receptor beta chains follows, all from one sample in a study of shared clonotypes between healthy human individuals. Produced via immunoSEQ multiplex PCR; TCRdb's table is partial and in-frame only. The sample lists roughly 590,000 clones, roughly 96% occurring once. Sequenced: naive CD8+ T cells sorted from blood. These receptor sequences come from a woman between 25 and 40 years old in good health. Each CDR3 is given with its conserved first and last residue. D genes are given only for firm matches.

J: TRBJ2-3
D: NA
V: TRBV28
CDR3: CASSLRQRNTDTQYF
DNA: TGTGCCAGCAGTTTACGCCAGCGGAACACAGATACGCAGTATTTT

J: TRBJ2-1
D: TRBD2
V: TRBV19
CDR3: CASSIGGRTYNEQFF
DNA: TGTGCCAGTAGTATCGGCGGGAGGACCTACAATGAGCAGTTCTTC

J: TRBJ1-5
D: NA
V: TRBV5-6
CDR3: CASSPRASGNHQPQHF
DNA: TGTGCCAGCAGCCCCCGGGCCTCGGGGAACCATCAGCCCCAGCATTTT

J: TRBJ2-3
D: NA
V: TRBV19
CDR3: CASSPGDTQYF
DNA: TGTGCCAGTAGTCCTGGAGATACGCAGTATTTT

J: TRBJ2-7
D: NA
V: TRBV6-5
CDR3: CASSYGVTDLYEQYF
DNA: TGTGCCAGCAGTTACGGGGTGACAGATCTCTACGAGCAGTACTTC

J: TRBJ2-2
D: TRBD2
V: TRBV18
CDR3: CASSPEGLAEITGELFF
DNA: TGTGCCAGCTCACCGGAGGGACTAGCGGAAATCACCGGGGAGCTGTTTTTT

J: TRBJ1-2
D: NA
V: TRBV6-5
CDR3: CASSYVSGYGYTF
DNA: TGTGCCAGCAGTTACGTTTCGGGTTACGGCTACACCTTC

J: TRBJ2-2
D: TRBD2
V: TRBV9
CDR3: CASSVVAGVNTGELFF
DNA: TGTGCCAGCAGCGTTGTGGCGGGAGTGAACACCGGGGAGCTGTTTTTT

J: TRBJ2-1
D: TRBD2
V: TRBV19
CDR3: CASSIVQRELTNEQFF
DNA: TGTGCCAGTAGTATAGTCCAGCGGGAATTGACGAATGAGCAGTTCTTC

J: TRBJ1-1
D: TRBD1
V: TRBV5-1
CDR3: CASSFTQGLGTEAFF
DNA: TGCGCCAGCAGCTTTACACAGGGGTTGGGCACTGAAGCTTTCTTT

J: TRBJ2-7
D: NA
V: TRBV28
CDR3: CASSYNYEQYF
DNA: TGTGCCAGCAGTTACAACTACGAGCAGTACTTC

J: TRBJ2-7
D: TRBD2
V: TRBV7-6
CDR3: CASSLGTSVAEQYF
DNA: TGTGCCAGCAGCTTAGGGACTAGCGTGGCCGAGCAGTACTTC

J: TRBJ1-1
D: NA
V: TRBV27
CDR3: CASSMGGTEAFF
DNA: TGTGCCAGCAGCATGGGGGGCACTGAAGCTTTCTTT

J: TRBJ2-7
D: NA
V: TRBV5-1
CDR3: CASREGRLGEQYF
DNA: TGCGCCAGCAGGGAAGGGCGGTTAGGGGAGCAGTACTTC

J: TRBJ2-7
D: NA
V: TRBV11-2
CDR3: CASSLEDGAYEQYF
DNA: TGTGCCAGCAGCTTAGAGGACGGGGCCTACGAGCAGTACTTC

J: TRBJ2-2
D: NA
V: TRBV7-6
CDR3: CASSYRRGAGTGELFF
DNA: TGTGCCAGCAGCTATCGAAGGGGTGCGGGGACCGGGGAGCTGTTTTTT

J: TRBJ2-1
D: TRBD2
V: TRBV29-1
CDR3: CSGTGTSSNEQFF
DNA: TGCAGCGGCACCGGGACTAGCTCCAATGAGCAGTTCTTC

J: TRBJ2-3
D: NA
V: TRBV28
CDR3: CASSSQTLRTTRETDTQYF
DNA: TGTGCCAGCAGTTCCCAGACCCTGCGTACGACTCGGGAGACAGATACGCAGTATTTT

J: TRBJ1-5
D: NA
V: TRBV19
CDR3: CASSILLLSGNQPQHF
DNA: TGTGCCAGTAGTATACTGCTCTTGTCTGGGAATCAGCCCCAGCATTTT

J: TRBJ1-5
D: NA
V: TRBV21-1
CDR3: CASSTIQGRSLYQPQHF
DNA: TGTGCCAGCAGCACAATTCAGGGGCGTAGCCTCTATCAGCCCCAGCATTTT

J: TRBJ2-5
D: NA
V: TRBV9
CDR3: CASSVDGRWETQYF
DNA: TGTGCCAGCAGCGTGGACGGGAGATGGGAGACCCAGTACTTC

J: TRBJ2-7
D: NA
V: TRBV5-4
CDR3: CASSPPGTHEQYF
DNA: TGTGCCAGCAGCCCTCCCGGGACCCACGAGCAGTACTTC

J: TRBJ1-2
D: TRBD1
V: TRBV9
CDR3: CASTKTGGGGYTF
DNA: TGTGCCAGCACCAAGACAGGGGGCGGTGGCTACACCTTC

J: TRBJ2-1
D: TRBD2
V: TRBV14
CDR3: CASSYTSGRAREQFF
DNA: TGTGCCAGCAGCTATACTAGCGGGAGGGCCAGGGAGCAGTTCTTC

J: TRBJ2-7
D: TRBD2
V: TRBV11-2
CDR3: CASCEGLAFINEQYF
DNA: TGTGCCAGCTGCGAGGGACTAGCGTTTATCAACGAGCAGTACTTC